One sample yielded the 28 T cell receptor beta chains listed below, sequenced in a study of T cell changes during pregnancy in multiple sclerosis (dated by TCRdb to 2018 to 2020). The library was generated by the immunoSEQ multiplex PCR assay. TCRdb holds this immuneACCESS table with in-frame rearrangements only. Some clones are missing; in checked studies, unresolved V genes explain under half, and the rest has no known cause. This sample gives about 28,000 clones in total; about 89% of them show up just once. The ten largest make up roughly 0.58% of the sample. The source was CD4+ T cells from peripheral blood mononuclear cells, collected in the first trimester of pregnancy. The receptor source for this set is a female donor in good health, enrolled as a control in a pregnancy study.

The chain links TRBV6-6 to TRBJ2-1, with unresolved D. Germline lookup yields CDR1 MNHNY and CDR2 SVGAGI (reference sequence). This CDR3 contains 14 residues. Trimming removed 2 bases from V and 0 bases from J, with 5 bases in between. CDR3 nucleotides: TGTGCCAGCAGTTACGAGAGCTCCTACAATGAGCAGTTCTTC. The encoded protein is CASSYESSYNEQFF.

J is TRBJ2-5 and V is TRBV5-6; D perhaps matches TRBD2 (7 bases). Per germline, CDR1 SGHDT and CDR2 YYEEEE. The germline V and J ends were trimmed by 1 base and 7 bases, with 14 bases remaining between them. CDR3 length equals 14 residues. The CDR3 sequence is CASSLSGRGVTQYF. DNA for the CDR3: TGTGCCAGCAGCTTGTCGGGGAGGGGGGTGACCCAGTACTTC.

The chain recombines TRBV28 with TRBJ2-2, with 10 bases lining up with TRBD2. Germline loops: CDR1 MDHEN, CDR2 SYDVKM. The CDR3 contains 17 residues. V gave up 1 base and J gave up 2 bases; unmatched junction bases: 4. CDR3 DNA sequence: TGTGCCAGCAGTTTATTGGGACTAGCGCCCAACACCGGGGAGCTGTTTTTT. This translates into CASSLLGLAPNTGELFF.

V is TRBV28 and J is TRBJ1-1, with D hard to call. V was pared by 6 bases and J by 1 base, with 3 bases between. Germline-derived CDR1 and CDR2 are MDHEN and SYDVKM. This CDR3 has 11 residues. CDR3 residues: CASSRNTEAFF. The CDR3 nucleotides are TGTGCCAGCAGCCGGAACACTGAAGCTTTCTTT.

The rearrangement uses TRBV7-2 and TRBJ2-5, with D maybe TRBD2 (5 bases). Germline V gene sequence: CDR1 SGHTA, CDR2 FQGNSA. V was trimmed by 1 base and J by 5 bases, leaving 11 bases between them. The CDR3 loop spans 14 amino acids. The CDR3 region has the DNA TGTGCCAGCAGCTTAGGCTCGGGCGGGGAGACCCAGTACTTC. This gives the protein CASSLGSGGETQYF.

This clone was picked up a small number of times. This sequence joins TRBV19 and TRBJ1-2; the D gene is possibly TRBD1 (6 bases). The CDR3 covers 13 residues. Germline CDR1 and CDR2: LNHDA and SQIVND (reference sequence). The V end lost 7 bases, the J end lost 7 bases, and 16 bases lay between the germline ends. CDR3 sequence: CASISRPRGGYTF. CDR3 nucleotides: TGTGCCAGTATCTCCCGGCCCAGGGGTGGCTACACCTTC.

This clone was counted a single time. The chain recombines TRBV7-2 with TRBJ2-2, with TRBD2 matching 9 bases. The CDR3 runs to 15 residues. Germline trimming cut 7 bases from V and 4 bases from J; bases unmatched to any gene: 7. Germline CDR1 reads SGHTA; CDR2 reads FQGNSA. DNA for the CDR3: TGTGCCAGCAAGATTGGGACTAGCTCCACCGGGGAGCTGTTTTTT. Its protein product is CASKIGTSSTGELFF.

The CDR3 is CASRDDGGFGELFF. The CDR3 coding sequence is TGTGCCAGCAGGGACGACGGGGGATTCGGGGAGCTGTTTTTT. The chain couples TRBV2 to TRBJ2-2; tentatively, D is TRBD2 (6 bases). The CDR3 covers 14 residues. V gave up 6 bases and J gave up 7 bases, with 15 bases separating them. Germline V gene sequence: CDR1 SNHLY, CDR2 FYNNEI.

The gene calls are TRBV19 and TRBJ2-7; D possibly corresponds to TRBD2 (5 bases). CDR3 length: 14 residues. V was pared by 0 bases and J by 6 bases, with 12 bases between. Per the germline V gene, CDR1 is LNHDA and CDR2 is SQIVND (reference sequence). The CDR3 DNA sequence: TGTGCCAGTAGTATAGATTCTAGCCCCGCCGAGCAGTACTTC. It specifies CASSIDSSPAEQYF.

The genes are TRBV18 and TRBJ1-4, with a weak D call TRBD1 (6 bases). Trimming left V 3 bases short and J 4 bases short, with 9 bases between. The germline CDR1 and CDR2 sequences are KGHSH and LQKENI. This CDR3 comprises 14 residues. The CDR3 region is CASSPRDNNEKLFF. The CDR3 nucleotides read TGTGCCAGCTCACCCCGGGACAATAATGAAAAACTGTTTTTT.

The gene calls are TRBV7-2 and TRBJ2-3; possible D gene TRBD2, 6 bases. Deletions cut 6 bases from V and 14 bases from J, with 21 bases between. Germline CDR1 reads SGHTA; CDR2 reads FQGNSA. The CDR3 contains 13 residues. Written as DNA, the CDR3 is TGTGCCAGCAGTCAATCGTCGCGGGACTCGCCGTATTTT. This translates into CASSQSSRDSPYF.

This chain links TRBV30 with TRBJ1-2; the match to TRBD1 covers 11 bases. The CDR3 extends over 14 amino acids. After removal of 5 bases from V and 2 bases from J, the junction contained 4 bases not matched to a gene. The germline CDR1 and CDR2 sequences are GTSNPN and SVGIG (reference sequence). The CDR3 here is CAWGWTGGNYGYTF. The CDR3 nucleotides are TGTGCCTGGGGATGGACAGGGGGCAACTATGGCTACACCTTC.

For this clone: Its ends do not fully match the called genes, so a read error is possible. The V gene is TRBV4-2, the J gene TRBJ2-5; D perhaps matches TRBD2 (7 bases). Per the germline V gene, CDR1 is LGHNA and CDR2 is YNFKEQ. The CDR3 spans 15 residues. The CDR3 is CATSRGRGYQETQYF. CDR3 in DNA: TGTGCCACCAGCCGGGGGAGGGGGTACCAAGAGACCCAGTACTTC.

This clone was seen only once. The chain joins TRBV28 to TRBJ2-7, with no clear D. CDR1 is MDHEN, CDR2 SYDVKM, per germline. The CDR3 loop spans 13 amino acids. Trimming shortened V by 5 bases and J by 6 bases, and 14 bases separated the two germline ends. Here the CDR3 reads CASSLPPVLEQYF. CDR3 coding DNA: TGTGCCAGCAGTCTTCCCCCGGTTCTCGAGCAGTACTTC.

V gene TRBV7-2 combines with J gene TRBJ2-7; TRBD2 aligns across 13 bases. CDR1 SGHTA and CDR2 FQGNSA come from the germline V gene. CDR3 length equals 17 residues. V was clipped by 1 base and J by 4 bases; unmatched bases: 7. DNA for the CDR3: TGTGCCAGCAGCTTAGTTTCCGGGACTAGCGGGAATTACGAGCAGTACTTC. Encoded protein: CASSLVSGTSGNYEQYF.

There are a few counts of this clone. This chain connects TRBV6-5 to TRBJ2-7, with TRBD2 as a possible D gene (5 bases). The germline CDR1 and CDR2 sequences are MNHEY and SVGAGI. V was cut by 4 bases and J by 3 bases, with 16 bases left in between. The CDR3 has 15 amino acids. The CDR3 coding sequence is TGTGCCAGCAGTTCCTTTGAGGGAGCGGACTACGAGCAGTACTTC. Translation: CASSSFEGADYEQYF.

The chain links TRBV7-3 to TRBJ2-3; D may be TRBD2 (6 bases). The V and J ends lost 2 bases and 0 bases respectively, with 9 bases between them. Germline assignment: CDR1 SGHTA and CDR2 FQGTGA. The CDR3 consists of 15 residues. As DNA, the CDR3 is TGTGCCAGCAGCTTAGGCGGGATAAGCACAGATACGCAGTATTTT. It encodes CASSLGGISTDTQYF.

Concerning this clone: An end of the junction does not agree with germline; a read error may underlie this. Other DNA sequences from this sample encode an identical CDR3 as well. J is TRBJ1-1 and V is TRBV29-1; a possible D gene is TRBD1 (6 bases). The CDR3 runs 12 residues. From germline, CDR1 is SQVTM and CDR2 ANQGSEA. CDR3 region: CSVGGGRTEAFF. In DNA form, the CDR3 reads TGCAGCGTTGGAGGGGGACGCACTGAAGCTTTCTTC.

The chain recombines TRBV5-4 with TRBJ2-3; a weak D match, TRBD2 (6 bases). Germline loops: CDR1 SGHNT, CDR2 YYREEE (reference sequence). The CDR3 runs to 14 residues. Between the trimmed V and J ends, which lost 4 bases and 4 bases, there was a span of 13 bases. CDR3 bases: TGTGCCAGCAGCCCGGGGTGGGAGGCAGATACGCAGTATTTT. Translated: CASSPGWEADTQYF.

The V call is TRBV6-5, the J call TRBJ2-7, with a tentative D call TRBD1 (5 bases). This CDR3 has 14 residues. Germline V gives CDR1 MNHEY, CDR2 SVGAGI. V lost 6 bases to trimming and J lost 0 bases, with 12 bases between them. CDR3 sequence (DNA): TGTGCCAGCAGCAGGACACAGGACTCCTACGAGCAGTACTTC. It translates to CASSRTQDSYEQYF.

The chain has TRBV28 and TRBJ2-7; TRBD1 matches at 7 bases. Germline CDR1 MDHEN, CDR2 SYDVKM. The CDR3 totals 13 residues. Trimming at V came to 2 bases and at J to 4 bases, leaving 2 bases not matched to a gene. CDR3 sequence: CASSLRGRYEQYF. The CDR3 coding sequence is TGTGCCAGCAGTTTAAGGGGGCGGTACGAGCAGTACTTC.

The chain has TRBV19 and TRBJ1-1, with D hard to call. This CDR3 comprises 13 residues. The ends were cut back, 3 bases at V and 3 bases at J, with 8 bases in the middle. Germline assignment: CDR1 LNHDA and CDR2 SQIVND (reference sequence). CDR3 sequence reads: CASSIDRDTEAFF. For the CDR3, the DNA is TGTGCCAGTAGTATCGACCGGGACACTGAAGCTTTCTTT.

The chain uses TRBV7-2 and TRBJ2-3, with D maybe TRBD2 (6 bases). Trimming took 3 bases from V and 4 from J, leaving 8 bases between them. The CDR3 spans 13 residues. The germline gives CDR1 SGHTA, CDR2 FQGNSA. The CDR3, as DNA: TGTGCCAGCAGCTTCAGGGAGGCAGATACGCAGTATTTT. Amino acid sequence: CASSFREADTQYF.

V gene TRBV5-1 combines with J gene TRBJ2-5, with D perhaps matching TRBD1 (6 bases). The ends were cut back, 0 bases at V and 1 base at J, with 13 bases in the middle. The CDR3 is 16 amino acids. Germline V gene sequence: CDR1 SGHRS, CDR2 YFSETQ. For the CDR3, the DNA is TGCGCCAGCAGCTTGGGAGCAGGGGCGGTCCAAGAGACCCAGTACTTC. It yields the protein CASSLGAGAVQETQYF.

This clone came up a few times. DNA for the CDR3: TGCGCCAGCAGCCAAGGACTAGCGGGGAGCTACGAGCAGTACTTC. It yields the protein CASSQGLAGSYEQYF. The rearrangement uses TRBV4-1 and TRBJ2-7; 11 positions agree with TRBD2. Germline V gene lookup returns CDR1 MGHRA and CDR2 YSYEKL. The CDR3 spans 15 residues. The ends lost 1 base at V and 3 bases at J; junction bases unmatched: 2.

The chain employs TRBV7-3 and TRBJ2-3, with 8 bases identical to TRBD2. J gave up 0 bases and V 5 bases, and 4 bases lay outside the gene matches. This CDR3 has 15 residues. CDR1 SGHTA and CDR2 FQGTGA come from the germline V gene. CDR3 sequence (DNA): TGTGCCAGCAGCCCCACTAGCGGCAGCACAGATACGCAGTATTTT. The encoded protein is CASSPTSGSTDTQYF.

CDR3 nucleotides: TGTGCCAGCAGCTTAGATCAAGATACGCAGTATTTT. This gives the protein CASSLDQDTQYF. The J gene is TRBJ2-3, the V gene TRBV11-2; D is undetermined. Trimming left V 0 bases short and J 5 bases short, with 3 bases between. The length of the CDR3 is 12 residues. Germline V gene lookup returns CDR1 SGHAT and CDR2 FQNNGV.

The chain is built from TRBV7-9 and TRBJ1-1, with D maybe TRBD1 (5 bases). Germline CDR1 is SEHNR and CDR2 is FQNEAQ (reference sequence). The CDR3 loop spans 14 amino acids. V gave up 5 bases and J gave up 6 bases, with 16 bases separating them. CDR3 loop: CASSLEAQVAEAFF. The CDR3, as DNA: TGTGCCAGCAGCCTCGAGGCACAGGTGGCTGAAGCTTTCTTT. The entire variable domain, with the rest obtained from reference TRBV7-9 and TRBJ1-1, is as follows: DTGVSQNPRHKITKRGQNVTFRCDPISEHNRLYWYRQTLGQGPEFLTYFQNEAQLEKSRLLSDRFSAERPKGSFSTLEIQRTEQGDSAMYLCASSLEAQVAEAFFGQGTRLTVV.